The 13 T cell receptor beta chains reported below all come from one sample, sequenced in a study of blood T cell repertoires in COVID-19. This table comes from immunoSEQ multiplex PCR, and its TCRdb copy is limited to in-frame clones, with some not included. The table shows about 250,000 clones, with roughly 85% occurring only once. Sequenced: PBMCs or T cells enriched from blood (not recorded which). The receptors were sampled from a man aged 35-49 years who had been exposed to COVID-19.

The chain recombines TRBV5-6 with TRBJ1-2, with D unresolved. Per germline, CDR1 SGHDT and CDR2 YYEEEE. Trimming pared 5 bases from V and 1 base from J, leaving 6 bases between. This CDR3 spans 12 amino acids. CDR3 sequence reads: CASRGSNYGYTF. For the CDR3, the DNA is TGTGCCAGCAGGGGGAGTAACTATGGCTACACCTTC.

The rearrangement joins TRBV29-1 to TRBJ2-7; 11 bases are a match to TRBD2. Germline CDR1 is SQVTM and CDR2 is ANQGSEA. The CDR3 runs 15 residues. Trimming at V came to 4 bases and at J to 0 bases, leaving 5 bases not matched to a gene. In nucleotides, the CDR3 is TGCAGCGTTGCAGGGACTAGCGGTGCCTCCTACGAGCAGTACTTC. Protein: CSVAGTSGASYEQYF.

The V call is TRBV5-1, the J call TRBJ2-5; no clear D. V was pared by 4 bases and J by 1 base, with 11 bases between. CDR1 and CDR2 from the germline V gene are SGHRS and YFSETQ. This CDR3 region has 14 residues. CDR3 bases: TGCGCCAGCAGCCCCCCTGTAGTCCAAGAGACCCAGTACTTC. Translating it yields CASSPPVVQETQYF.

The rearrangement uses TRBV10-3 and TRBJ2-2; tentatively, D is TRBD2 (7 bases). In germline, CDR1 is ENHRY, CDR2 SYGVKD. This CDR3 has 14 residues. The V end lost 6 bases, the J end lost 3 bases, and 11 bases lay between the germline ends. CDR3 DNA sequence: TGTGCCATCAGAGGGGGGGGCGACACCGGGGAGCTGTTTTTT. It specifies CAIRGGGDTGELFF.

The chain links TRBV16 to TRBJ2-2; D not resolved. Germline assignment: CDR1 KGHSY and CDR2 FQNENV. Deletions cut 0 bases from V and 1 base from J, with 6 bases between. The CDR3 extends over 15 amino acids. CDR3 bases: TGTGCCAGCAGCCAATCCGCAGGGAACACCGGGGAGCTGTTTTTT. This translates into CASSQSAGNTGELFF.

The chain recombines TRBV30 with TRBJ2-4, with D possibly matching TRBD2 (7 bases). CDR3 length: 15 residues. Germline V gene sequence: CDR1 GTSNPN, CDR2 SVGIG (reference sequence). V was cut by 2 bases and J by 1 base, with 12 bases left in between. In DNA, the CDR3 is TGTGCCTGGAGTTGGGGGGGCCCGGCCAAAAACATTCAGTACTTC. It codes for CAWSWGGPAKNIQYF. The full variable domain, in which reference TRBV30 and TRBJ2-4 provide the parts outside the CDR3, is SQTIHQWPATLVQPVGSPLSLECTVEGTSNPNLYWYRQAAGRGLQLLFYSVGIGQISSEVPQNLSASRPQDRQFILSSKKLLLSDSGFYLCAWSWGGPAKNIQYFGAGTRLSVL.

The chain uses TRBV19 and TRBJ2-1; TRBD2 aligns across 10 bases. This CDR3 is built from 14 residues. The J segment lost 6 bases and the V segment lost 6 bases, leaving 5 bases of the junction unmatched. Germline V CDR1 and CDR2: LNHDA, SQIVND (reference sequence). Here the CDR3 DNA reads TGTGCCAGTAGGCCCGCTAGCGGGAGCAATGAGCAGTTCTTC. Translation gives CASRPASGSNEQFF.

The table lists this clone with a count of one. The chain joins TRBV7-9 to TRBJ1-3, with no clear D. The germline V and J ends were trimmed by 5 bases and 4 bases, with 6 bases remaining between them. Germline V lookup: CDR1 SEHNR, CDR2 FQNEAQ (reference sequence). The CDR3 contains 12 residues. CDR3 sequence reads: CASSPSGNTIYF. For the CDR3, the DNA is TGTGCCAGCAGCCCCTCGGGAAACACCATATATTTT. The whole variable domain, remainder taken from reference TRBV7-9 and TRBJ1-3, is DTGVSQNPRHKITKRGQNVTFRCDPISEHNRLYWYRQTLGQGPEFLTYFQNEAQLEKSRLLSDRFSAERPKGSFSTLEIQRTEQGDSAMYLCASSPSGNTIYFGEGSWLTVV.

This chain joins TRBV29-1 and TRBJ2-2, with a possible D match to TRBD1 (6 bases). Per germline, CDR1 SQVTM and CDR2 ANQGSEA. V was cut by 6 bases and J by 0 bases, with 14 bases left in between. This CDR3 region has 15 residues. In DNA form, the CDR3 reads TGCAGCGTCAAGGGGGTCCAAGCGAACACCGGGGAGCTGTTTTTT. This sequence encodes CSVKGVQANTGELFF.

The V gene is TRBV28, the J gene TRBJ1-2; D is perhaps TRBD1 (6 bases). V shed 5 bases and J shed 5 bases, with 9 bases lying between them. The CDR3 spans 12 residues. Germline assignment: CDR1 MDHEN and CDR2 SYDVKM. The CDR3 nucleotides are TGTGCCAGCAGTCCAACAGGGTATGGCTACACCTTC. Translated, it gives CASSPTGYGYTF.

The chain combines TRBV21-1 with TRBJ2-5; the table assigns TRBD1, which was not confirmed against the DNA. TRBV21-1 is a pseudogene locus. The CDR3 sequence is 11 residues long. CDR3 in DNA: TGTGCCAGCGGCTTGCATGAGACCCAGTACTTC. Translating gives CASGLHETQYF.

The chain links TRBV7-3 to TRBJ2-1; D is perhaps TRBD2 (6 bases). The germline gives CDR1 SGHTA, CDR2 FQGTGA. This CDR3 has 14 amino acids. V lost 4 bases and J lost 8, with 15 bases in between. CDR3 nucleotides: TGTGCCAGCAGCTCCCGCGGGGCTTTGGATGAGCAGTTCTTC. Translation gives CASSSRGALDEQFF.

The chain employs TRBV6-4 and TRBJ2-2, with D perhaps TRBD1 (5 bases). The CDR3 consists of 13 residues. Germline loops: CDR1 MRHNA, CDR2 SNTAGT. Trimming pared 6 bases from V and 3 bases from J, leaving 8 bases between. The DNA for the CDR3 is TGTGCCAGCAGCAGGGTAGACACCGGGGAGCTGTTTTTT. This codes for CASSRVDTGELFF.